One and the same sample provided the 12 T cell receptor beta chains below, sequenced in a study of beta chain features in type 1 diabetes. Expressed TCRB transcripts got sequenced, as all isolated RNA was reverse transcribed. Assay used: immunoSEQ multiplex PCR; TCRdb lists only in-frame clones, some missing. The table lists approximately 140,000 clones, 6.9% of them singletons. The sample was central memory CD4+ T cells from blood. The receptors were gathered from a woman younger than 45 in good health.

This clone was seen a few times. The genes are TRBV4-3 and TRBJ1-4; D is possibly TRBD1 (5 bases). Trimming stripped 1 base from V and 0 bases from J, with 15 bases between. The CDR3 length is 18 residues. The germline V gene encodes CDR1 LGHNA and CDR2 YSLEER. The CDR3 bases are TGCGCCAGCAGCCAAGCTCTAGGAAGGGGCACAACTAATGAAAAACTGTTTTTT. This sequence encodes CASSQALGRGTTNEKLFF.

The chain combines TRBV5-1 with TRBJ1-4; D is undetermined. This CDR3 is 14 amino acids long. Trimming stripped 3 bases from V and 5 bases from J, with 11 bases between. The germline CDR1 and CDR2 sequences are SGHRS and YFSETQ. This CDR3 is CASSSQVSNEKLFF. DNA of the CDR3: TGCGCCAGCAGCTCCCAGGTTTCCAATGAAAAACTGTTTTTT.

The genes are TRBV7-9 and TRBJ2-1; 7 bases are shared with TRBD1. CDR1 and CDR2 from the germline V gene are SEHNR and FQNEAQ (reference sequence). V trimming: 5 bases; J trimming: 4 bases; junction bases outside the gene matches: 14. This CDR3 is built from 17 residues. The CDR3 DNA is TGTGCCAGCAGCCCTAGTCCCCGACAGGGAACGTACAATGAGCAGTTCTTC. Translated, it gives CASSPSPRQGTYNEQFF.

This clone was observed a handful of times. The V gene is TRBV28, the J gene TRBJ2-2; 9 bases agree with TRBD2. The CDR3 consists of 17 residues. Germline CDR1 reads MDHEN; CDR2 reads SYDVKM. After removal of 6 bases from V and 0 bases from J, the junction contained 8 bases not matched to a gene. CDR3 in DNA: TGTGCCAGCAGCACCTCGGGACTAGCTACGAACACCGGGGAGCTGTTTTTT. It translates to CASSTSGLATNTGELFF.

There are a few counts of this clone. The chain is built from TRBV7-2 and TRBJ2-3; TRBD1 aligns across 9 bases. CDR3 length: 15 amino acids. Germline V gene lookup returns CDR1 SGHTA and CDR2 FQGNSA. Trimming at V came to 5 bases and at J to 1 base, leaving 4 bases not matched to a gene. The CDR3 coding sequence is TGTGCCAGCAGCCGGACAGGGGCAGGCACAGATACGCAGTATTTT. Protein: CASSRTGAGTDTQYF.

This clone turned up a few times. This chain joins TRBV5-1 and TRBJ2-5; TRBD1 aligns across 8 bases. Losses at the gene ends were 4 bases for V and 0 bases for J; bases not matched to a gene: 11. The CDR3 runs 17 residues. CDR1 SGHRS and CDR2 YFSETQ come from the germline V gene. CDR3 sequence: CASSGALGQANQETQYF. CDR3 sequence (DNA): TGCGCCAGCAGCGGGGCCCTGGGACAGGCCAACCAAGAGACCCAGTACTTC.

This chain uses TRBV29-1 with TRBJ1-5, with 7 bases that match TRBD1. V lost 5 bases and J lost 4; bases outside the gene matches: 5. Germline V gives CDR1 SQVTM, CDR2 ANQGSEA. This CDR3 spans 13 amino acids. The DNA of the CDR3 is TGCAGCGTTCGAGGGGGCGAGAATCAGCCCCAGCATTTT. Translating it yields CSVRGGENQPQHF.

In this sample, this clone turned up a few times. The chain combines TRBV19 with TRBJ2-7; 12 nucleotides align to TRBD1. This CDR3 contains 13 residues. Germline V gene sequence: CDR1 LNHDA, CDR2 SQIVND (reference sequence). The trim removed 6 bases at V and 6 bases at J, leaving 3 bases unmatched. The CDR3 sequence: CASRGTGGREQYF. The CDR3 DNA follows: TGTGCCAGTAGGGGGACAGGGGGCCGCGAGCAGTACTTC.

This clone was counted at least ten times. The V gene is TRBV4-2, the J gene TRBJ2-6; 7 nucleotides agree with TRBD1. CDR3 size: 15 residues. V lost 3 bases to trimming and J lost 4 bases; unmatched junction nucleotides: 3. The germline CDR1 and CDR2 sequences are LGHNA and YNFKEQ. The CDR3 nucleotides read TGTGCCAGCAGCCAGACAGGGACCGGGGCCAACGTCCTGACTTTC. Its translation is CASSQTGTGANVLTF.

The chain carries TRBV5-1 and TRBJ2-7; TRBD2 aligns across 7 bases. CDR1 is SGHRS and CDR2 is YFSETQ in the germline V gene. V was pared by 0 bases and J by 0 bases, with 9 bases of the junction left unmatched. CDR3 length: 17 residues. As DNA, the CDR3 is TGCGCCAGCAGCTTGGGGACGGGGCTAGCGGACTCCTACGAGCAGTACTTC. Its translation is CASSLGTGLADSYEQYF.

This clone was seen repeatedly, ten times or more. The V and J genes are TRBV7-3 and TRBJ2-1, with 7 bases fitting TRBD2. V lost 3 bases, J lost 6 bases, and 5 bases stayed unmatched. Germline V gene data show CDR1 as SGHTA and CDR2 as FQGTGA. The CDR3 consists of 14 residues. CDR3 region: CASSFGGGGNEQFF. The CDR3 DNA follows: TGTGCCAGCAGCTTTGGAGGCGGGGGCAATGAGCAGTTCTTC.

This clone came up a few times. The chain employs TRBV6-1 and TRBJ1-5; no definite D call. Germline-derived CDR1 and CDR2 are MNHNS and SASEGT. Trimming cost V 7 bases and J 2 bases, with 15 bases left between them. This CDR3 region has 15 residues. The DNA of the CDR3 is TGTGCCAGCAACGCGTTTGCCGGGGGCAATCAGCCCCAGCATTTT. Its translation: CASNAFAGGNQPQHF.